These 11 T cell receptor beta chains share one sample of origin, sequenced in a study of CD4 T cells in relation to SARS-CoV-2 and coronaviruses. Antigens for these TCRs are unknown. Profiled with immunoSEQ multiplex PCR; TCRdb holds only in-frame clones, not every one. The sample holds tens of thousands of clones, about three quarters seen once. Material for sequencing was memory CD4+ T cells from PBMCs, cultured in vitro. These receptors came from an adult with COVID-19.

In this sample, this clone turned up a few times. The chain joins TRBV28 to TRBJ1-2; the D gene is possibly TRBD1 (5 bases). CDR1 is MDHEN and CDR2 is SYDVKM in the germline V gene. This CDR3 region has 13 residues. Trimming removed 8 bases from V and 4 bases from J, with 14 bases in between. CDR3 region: CASLGATRYGYTF. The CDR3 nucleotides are TGTGCCAGCTTAGGGGCAACCCGCTATGGCTACACCTTC.

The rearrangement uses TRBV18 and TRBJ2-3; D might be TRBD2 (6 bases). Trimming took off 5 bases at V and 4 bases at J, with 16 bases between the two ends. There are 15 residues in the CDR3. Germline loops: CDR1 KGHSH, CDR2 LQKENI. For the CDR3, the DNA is TGTGCCAGCTCATTATCTAGCGTTCCCCCAGATACGCAGTATTTT. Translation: CASSLSSVPPDTQYF.

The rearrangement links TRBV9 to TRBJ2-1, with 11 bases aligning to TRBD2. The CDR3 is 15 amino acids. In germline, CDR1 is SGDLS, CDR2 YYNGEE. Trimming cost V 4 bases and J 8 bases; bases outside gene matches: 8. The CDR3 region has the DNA TGTGCCAGCAGCACCATGGGACTAGCGGTCGATGAGCAGTTCTTC. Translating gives CASSTMGLAVDEQFF.

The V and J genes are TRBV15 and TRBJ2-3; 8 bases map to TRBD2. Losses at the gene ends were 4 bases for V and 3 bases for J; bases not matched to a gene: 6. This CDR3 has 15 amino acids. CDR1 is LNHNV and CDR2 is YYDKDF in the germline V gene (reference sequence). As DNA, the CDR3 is TGTGCCACCAGCACATTAGCGGGAAAGACAGATACGCAGTATTTT. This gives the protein CATSTLAGKTDTQYF.

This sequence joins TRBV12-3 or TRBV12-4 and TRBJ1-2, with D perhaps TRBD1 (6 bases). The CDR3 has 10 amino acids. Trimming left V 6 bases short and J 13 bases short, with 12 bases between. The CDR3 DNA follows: TGTGCCAGCAGAACTGGGACACCCACCTTC. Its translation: CASRTGTPTF.

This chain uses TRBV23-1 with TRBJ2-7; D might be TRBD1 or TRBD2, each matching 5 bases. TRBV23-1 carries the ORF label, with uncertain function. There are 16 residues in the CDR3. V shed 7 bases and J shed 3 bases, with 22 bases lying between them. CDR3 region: CASKWGPGPKFYEQYF. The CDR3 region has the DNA TGCGCCAGCAAATGGGGACCCGGGCCTAAATTCTACGAGCAGTACTTC.

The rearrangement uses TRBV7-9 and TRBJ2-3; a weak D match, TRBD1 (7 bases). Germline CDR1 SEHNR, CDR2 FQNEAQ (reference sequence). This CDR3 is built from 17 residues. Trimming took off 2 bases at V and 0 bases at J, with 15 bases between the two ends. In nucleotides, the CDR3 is TGTGCCAGCAGCTTATTTGGAGGGGGCTCGAGCACAGATACGCAGTATTTT. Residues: CASSLFGGGSSTDTQYF. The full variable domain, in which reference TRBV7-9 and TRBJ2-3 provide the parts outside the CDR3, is DTGVSQNPRHKITKRGQNVTFRCDPISEHNRLYWYRQTLGQGPEFLTYFQNEAQLEKSRLLSDRFSAERPKGSFSTLEIQRTEQGDSAMYLCASSLFGGGSSTDTQYFGPGTRLTVL.

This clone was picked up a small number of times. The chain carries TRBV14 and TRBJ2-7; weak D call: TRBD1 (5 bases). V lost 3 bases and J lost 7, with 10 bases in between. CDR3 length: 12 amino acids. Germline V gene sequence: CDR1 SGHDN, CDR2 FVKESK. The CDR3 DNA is TGTGCCAGCAGCCACGTCAGGGTTGAGCAGTACTTC. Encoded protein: CASSHVRVEQYF.

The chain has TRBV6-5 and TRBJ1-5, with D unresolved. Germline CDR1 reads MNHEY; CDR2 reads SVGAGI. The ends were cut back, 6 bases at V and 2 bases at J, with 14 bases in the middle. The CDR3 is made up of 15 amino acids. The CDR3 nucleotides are TGTGCCAGCAGCCCGGTAGGGAATGGCAATCAGCCCCAGCATTTT. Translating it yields CASSPVGNGNQPQHF.

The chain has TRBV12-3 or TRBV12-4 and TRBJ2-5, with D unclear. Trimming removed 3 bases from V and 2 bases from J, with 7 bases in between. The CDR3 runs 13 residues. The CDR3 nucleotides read TGTGCCAGCAGTTTTGGGCCACAAGAGACCCAGTACTTC. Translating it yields CASSFGPQETQYF.

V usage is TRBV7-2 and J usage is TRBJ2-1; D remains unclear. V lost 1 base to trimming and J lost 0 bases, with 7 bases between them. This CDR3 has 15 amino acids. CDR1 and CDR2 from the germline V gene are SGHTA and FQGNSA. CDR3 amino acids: CASSLDGLSYNEQFF. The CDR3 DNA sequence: TGTGCCAGCAGCTTAGACGGCCTCTCCTACAATGAGCAGTTCTTC.